These 14 T cell receptor beta chains share one sample of origin, sequenced in a study of CD8+CD57+ T cells in acquired aplastic anemia. The template for TCR beta VDJ and CDR3 sequence profiling was genomic DNA. TCRdb reanalysed the reads using MiXCR and keeps one entry per CDR3 protein. The sample gives around 140,000 distinct CDR3 sequences, 40% to 45% of which show up once; roughly 8.1% is in the top ten. Sequenced material: sorted CD4+, CD8+, or CD8+CD57+ T cells (not recorded which) from PBMCs. The receptors were gathered from a human donor in good health, serving as a control.

The rearrangement links TRBV10-1 to TRBJ2-1, with 8 bases fitting TRBD1. V gave up 4 bases and J gave up 4 bases; unmatched junction bases: 6. The CDR3 totals 15 residues. Germline loops: CDR1 WNHNN, CDR2 SYGVQD (reference sequence). CDR3: CASSVLQGVYNEQFF. Written as DNA, the CDR3 is TGCGCCAGCAGTGTATTACAGGGGGTATACAATGAGCAGTTCTTC.

This clonotype has at least ten counts. The genes are TRBV2 and TRBJ1-3; maybe TRBD1 (6 bases). Germline V CDR1 and CDR2: SNHLY, FYNNEI. The CDR3 has 14 residues. With 6 bases removed from V and 2 bases from J, the gap between germline ends came to 11 bases. CDR3 nucleotides: TGTGCCAGCAGGGGCTACAGGGCTGGAAACACCATATATTTT. Its translation is CASRGYRAGNTIYF.

The chain employs TRBV12-5 and TRBJ1-5; D gene uncertain. CDR1 and CDR2 from the germline V gene are LGHNT and FRNRAP. This CDR3 contains 12 residues. V lost 2 bases, J lost 5 bases, and 4 bases lay in between. The CDR3 DNA follows: TGTGCTAGTGGTTTGCTGTATCAGCCCCAGCATTTT. Translation: CASGLLYQPQHF. Based on the CDR3 plus reference TRBV12-5 and TRBJ1-5, the full variable domain is DARVTQTPRHKVTEMGQEVTMRCQPILGHNTVFWYRQTMMQGLELLAYFRNRAPLDDSGMPKDRFSAEMPDATLATLKIQPSEPRDSAVYFCASGLLYQPQHFGDGTRLSIL.

The chain links TRBV7-2 to TRBJ1-1; D gene unclear. The ends were cut back, 1 base at V and 7 bases at J, with 10 bases in the middle. The CDR3 is made up of 13 amino acids. Germline V gene lookup returns CDR1 SGHTA and CDR2 FQGNSA. DNA of the CDR3: TGTGCCAGCAGCTTAGATACACGGAGTGAAGCTTTCTTT. Translated: CASSLDTRSEAFF. The variable domain in full, completed from reference TRBV7-2 and TRBJ1-1, reads GAGVSQSPSNKVTEKGKDVELRCDPISGHTALYWYRQSLGQGLEFLIYFQGNSAPDKSGLPSDRFSAERTGGSVSTLTIQRTQQEDSAVYLCASSLDTRSEAFFGQGTRLTVV.

Turning to this clonotype: A read error may account for a junction end that differs from germline. The J gene is TRBJ2-1, the V gene TRBV25-1; 9 bases fit TRBD2. This CDR3 is built from 15 residues. The germline gives CDR1 MGHDK, CDR2 SYGVNS. CDR3 amino acids: CASSSSGGLYNEQFF. The DNA of the CDR3 is TGCGCCAGCAGTTCAAGCGGGGGGCTCTACAATGAGCAGTTCTTC. Full variable domain (missing parts from reference TRBV25-1 and TRBJ2-1): EADIYQTPRYLVIGTGKKITLECSQTMGHDKMYWYQQDPGMELHLIHYSYGVNSTEKGDLSSESTVSRIRTEHFPLTLESARPSHTSQYLCASSSSGGLYNEQFFGPGTRLTVL.

Details on this clonotype: This sequence may be a read error, since a much larger clone differs from it by one base. V usage is TRBV2 and J usage is TRBJ2-5; tentatively, D is TRBD1 (5 bases). The CDR3 runs 15 residues. CDR1 and CDR2 (germline): SNHLY, FYNNEI. The CDR3 bases are TGTGCCAGCAAAATCCGACCTGGGGCAGAAGAGGCCCAGTACTTC. It encodes CASKIRPGAEEAQYF.

This clonotype was seen at least ten times. The J gene is TRBJ2-2, the V gene TRBV5-5; perhaps D is TRBD1 or TRBD2 (5 bases each). The CDR3 runs 15 residues. CDR1 and CDR2 (germline): SGHKS, YYEKEE (reference sequence). V was pared by 7 bases and J by 1 base, with 14 bases between. The CDR3 DNA reads TGTGCCAGCCTAGGGTGGGGGTTGAACACCGGGGAGCTGTTTTTT. This codes for CASLGWGLNTGELFF.

This clonotype was seen a few times. CDR3 in amino acids: CAIRNSGGSYNEQFF. DNA of the CDR3: TGTGCCATCAGGAACTCGGGAGGGTCCTACAATGAGCAGTTCTTC. The chain has TRBV10-3 and TRBJ2-1, with 8 nucleotides matching TRBD2. With V trimmed by 6 bases and J by 1 base, 5 bases remained unmatched. The V gene's germline CDR1 is ENHRY and CDR2 SYGVKD. The CDR3 extends over 15 amino acids.

This clonotype was detected many times. The gene calls are TRBV6-5 and TRBJ1-5; TRBD1 might be the D (5 bases). This CDR3 spans 15 amino acids. V was trimmed by 8 bases and J by 0 bases, leaving 14 bases between them. Germline values: CDR1 MNHEY, CDR2 SVGAGI. This chain's CDR3 is CASRVQEYSNQPQHF. In DNA form, the CDR3 reads TGTGCCAGCCGGGTACAGGAGTATAGCAATCAGCCCCAGCATTTT.

This clonotype has ten or more counts. J is TRBJ2-5 and V is TRBV7-2, with TRBD2 matching over 7 bases. V trimming: 1 base; J trimming: 7 bases; junction bases outside the gene matches: 6. Germline lookup yields CDR1 SGHTA and CDR2 FQGNSA. This CDR3 is 14 amino acids long. As DNA, the CDR3 is TGTGCCAGCAGCTTAGGCTTGCCTAGCGGGACCCAGTACTTC. Translated, it gives CASSLGLPSGTQYF.

This clonotype showed up just a few times. The CDR3 end shows no conserved phenylalanine or tryptophan, and so a read error is likely. The gene calls are TRBV4-2 and TRBJ2-1, with D perhaps matching TRBD1 (6 bases). The CDR3 runs to 15 residues. The germline V gene encodes CDR1 LGHNA and CDR2 YNFKEQ. Trimming shortened V by 4 bases and J by 0 bases, and 10 bases separated the two germline ends. CDR3 nucleotide sequence: TGTGCCAGCAGCCTTCAGGGGTACTCCTACAATGAGCAGTTCCTC. Protein product: CASSLQGYSYNEQFL.

The chain has TRBV12-3 or TRBV12-4 and TRBJ2-5; unclear D gene. With 4 bases removed from V and 4 bases from J, the gap between germline ends came to 10 bases. The CDR3 has 13 residues. For the CDR3, the DNA is TGTGCCAGCAGTTCTCTCGGATCAGAGACCCAGTACTTC. Translation gives CASSSLGSETQYF.

Details on this clonotype: A much larger clonotype is one base distant, so this may be a read error. The rearrangement links TRBV7-9 to TRBJ2-5; maybe TRBD2 (6 bases). Trimming took 3 bases from V and 1 from J, leaving 12 bases between them. From germline, CDR1 is SEHNR and CDR2 FQNEAQ (reference sequence). The CDR3 length is 15 residues. The CDR3 coding sequence is TGTGCCAGCAGCTTGCTAGCGAGGGCCCAAGAGACCCAGTACTTC. It codes for CASSLLARAQETQYF.

This clonotype was counted many times. This chain links TRBV12-5 with TRBJ2-1, with no clear D. With 0 bases removed from V and 13 bases from J, the gap between germline ends came to 10 bases. The CDR3 spans 12 residues. The V gene's germline CDR1 is LGHNT and CDR2 FRNRAP. CDR3 protein: CASGLVMWDQFF. The CDR3, as DNA: TGTGCTAGTGGTTTGGTAATGTGGGATCAGTTCTTC.